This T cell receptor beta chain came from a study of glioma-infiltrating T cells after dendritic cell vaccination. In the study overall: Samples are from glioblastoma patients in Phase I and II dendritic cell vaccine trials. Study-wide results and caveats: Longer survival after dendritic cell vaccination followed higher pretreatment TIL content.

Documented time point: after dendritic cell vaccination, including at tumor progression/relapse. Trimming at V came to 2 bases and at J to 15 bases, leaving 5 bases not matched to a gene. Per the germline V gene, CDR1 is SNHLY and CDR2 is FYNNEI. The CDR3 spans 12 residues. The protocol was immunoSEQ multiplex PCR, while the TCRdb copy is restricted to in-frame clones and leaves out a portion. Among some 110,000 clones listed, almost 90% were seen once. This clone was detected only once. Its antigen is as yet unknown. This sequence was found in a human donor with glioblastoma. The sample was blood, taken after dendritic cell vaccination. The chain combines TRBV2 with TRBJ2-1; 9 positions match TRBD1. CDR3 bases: TGTGCCAGCAGTGAATTGGGACAGGGAGGGTTCTTC. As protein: CASSELGQGGFF. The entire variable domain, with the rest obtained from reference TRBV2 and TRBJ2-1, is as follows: EPEVTQTPSHQVTQMGQEVILRCVPISNHLYFYWYRQILGQKVEFLVSFYNNEISEKSEIFDDQFSVERPDGSNFTLKIRSTKLEDSAMYFCASSELGQGGFFGPGTRLTVL.